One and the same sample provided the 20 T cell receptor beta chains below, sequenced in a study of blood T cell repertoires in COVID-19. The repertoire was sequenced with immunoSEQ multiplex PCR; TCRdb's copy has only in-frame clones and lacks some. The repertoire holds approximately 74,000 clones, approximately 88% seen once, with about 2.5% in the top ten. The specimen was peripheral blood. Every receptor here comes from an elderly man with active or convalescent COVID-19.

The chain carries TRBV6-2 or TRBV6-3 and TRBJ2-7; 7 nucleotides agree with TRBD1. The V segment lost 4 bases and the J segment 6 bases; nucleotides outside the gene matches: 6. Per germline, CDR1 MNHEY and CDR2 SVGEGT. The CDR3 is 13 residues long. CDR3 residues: CASSFVAGGEQYF. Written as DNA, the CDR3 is TGTGCCAGCAGTTTTGTCGCAGGGGGCGAGCAGTACTTC.

The CDR3 here is CASRGGTSSTDTQYF. The CDR3, as DNA: TGCGCCAGCAGAGGCGGTACCTCTAGCACAGATACGCAGTATTTT. The rearrangement links TRBV5-1 to TRBJ2-3; D uncertain. Germline lookup yields CDR1 SGHRS and CDR2 YFSETQ. The CDR3 spans 15 residues. V dropped 5 bases and J dropped 0 bases, with 13 bases sitting between them. Using reference TRBV5-1 and TRBJ2-3 for the parts outside the CDR3, the full variable domain is KAGVTQTPRYLIKTRGQQVTLSCSPISGHRSVSWYQQTPGQGLQFLFEYFSETQRNKGNFPGRFSGRQFSNSRSEMNVSTLELGDSALYLCASRGGTSSTDTQYFGPGTRLTVL.

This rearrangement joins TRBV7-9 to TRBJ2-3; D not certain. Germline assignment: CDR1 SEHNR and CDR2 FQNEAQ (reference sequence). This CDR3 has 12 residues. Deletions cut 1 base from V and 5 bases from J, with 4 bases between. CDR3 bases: TGTGCCAGCAGCTTAGTCGTAGATACGCAGTATTTT. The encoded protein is CASSLVVDTQYF. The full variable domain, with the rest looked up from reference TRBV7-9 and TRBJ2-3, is DTGVSQNPRHKITKRGQNVTFRCDPISEHNRLYWYRQTLGQGPEFLTYFQNEAQLEKSRLLSDRFSAERPKGSFSTLEIQRTEQGDSAMYLCASSLVVDTQYFGPGTRLTVL.

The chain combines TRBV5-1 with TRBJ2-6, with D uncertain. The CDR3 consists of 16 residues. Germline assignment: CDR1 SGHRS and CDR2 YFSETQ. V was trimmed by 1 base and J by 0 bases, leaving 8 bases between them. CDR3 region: CASSLSAVSGANVLTF. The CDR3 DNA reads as TGCGCCAGCAGCTTGTCGGCGGTCTCTGGGGCCAACGTCCTGACTTTC.

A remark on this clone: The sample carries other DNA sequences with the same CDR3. CDR3 nucleotides: TGTGCCAGCTCACCAGAGGGGGGGTCCTACAATGAGCAGTTCTTC. This translates into CASSPEGGSYNEQFF. This chain joins TRBV18 and TRBJ2-1; D is perhaps TRBD2 (7 bases). Trimming shortened V by 2 bases and J by 1 base, and 9 bases separated the two germline ends. CDR1 and CDR2 (germline): KGHSH, LQKENI. This CDR3 is 15 amino acids long.

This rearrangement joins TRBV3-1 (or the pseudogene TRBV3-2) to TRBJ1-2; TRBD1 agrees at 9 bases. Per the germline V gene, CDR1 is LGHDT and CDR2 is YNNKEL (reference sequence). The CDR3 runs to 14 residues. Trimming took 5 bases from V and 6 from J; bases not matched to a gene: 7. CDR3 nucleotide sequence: TGTGCCAGCAGCTTACGGACAGGGGTCAATGGCTACACCTTC. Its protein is CASSLRTGVNGYTF.

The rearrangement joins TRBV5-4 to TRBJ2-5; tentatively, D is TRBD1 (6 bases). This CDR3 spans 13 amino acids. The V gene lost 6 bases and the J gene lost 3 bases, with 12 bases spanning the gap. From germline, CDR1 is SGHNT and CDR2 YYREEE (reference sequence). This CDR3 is CASKSGQKETQYF. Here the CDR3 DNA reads TGTGCCAGCAAAAGCGGACAGAAAGAGACCCAGTACTTC.

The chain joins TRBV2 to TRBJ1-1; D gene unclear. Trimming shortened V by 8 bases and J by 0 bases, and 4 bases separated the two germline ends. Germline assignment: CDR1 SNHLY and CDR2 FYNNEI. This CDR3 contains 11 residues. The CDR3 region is CASGVNTEAFF. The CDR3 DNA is TGTGCCAGCGGAGTGAACACTGAAGCTTTCTTT.

CDR3 region: CASSKGQVNEKLFF. The DNA of the CDR3 is TGTGCCAGTAGTAAAGGACAGGTTAATGAAAAACTGTTTTTT. The chain is built from TRBV19 and TRBJ1-4, with 7 bases that match TRBD1. V lost 4 bases and J lost 4; bases outside the gene matches: 3. CDR3 length: 14 residues. The germline gives CDR1 LNHDA, CDR2 SQIVND (reference sequence).

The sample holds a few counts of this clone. CDR3 amino acids: CASSLGGTGIQGSPLHF. CDR3 coding DNA: TGTGCCAGCAGCTTAGGCGGGACAGGGATACAGGGATCACCCCTCCACTTT. The chain links TRBV7-9 to TRBJ1-6; 9 bases map to TRBD1. Germline assignment: CDR1 SEHNR and CDR2 FQNEAQ (reference sequence). V lost 1 base to trimming and J lost 10 bases; unmatched junction nucleotides: 11. The CDR3 consists of 17 residues.

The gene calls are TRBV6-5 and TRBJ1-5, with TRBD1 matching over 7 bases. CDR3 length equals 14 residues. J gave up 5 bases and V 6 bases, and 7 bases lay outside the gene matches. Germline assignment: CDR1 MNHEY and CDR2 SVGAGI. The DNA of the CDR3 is TGTGCCAGCAGACCGACAGGGAAGGATCAGCCCCAGCATTTT. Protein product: CASRPTGKDQPQHF.

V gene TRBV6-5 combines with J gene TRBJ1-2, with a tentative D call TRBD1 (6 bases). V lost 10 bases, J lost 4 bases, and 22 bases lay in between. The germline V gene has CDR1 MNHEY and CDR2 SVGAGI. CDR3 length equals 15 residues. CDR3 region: CATRPKGRGVYGYTF. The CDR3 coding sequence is TGTGCCACACGACCGAAGGGGAGGGGGGTCTATGGCTACACCTTC.

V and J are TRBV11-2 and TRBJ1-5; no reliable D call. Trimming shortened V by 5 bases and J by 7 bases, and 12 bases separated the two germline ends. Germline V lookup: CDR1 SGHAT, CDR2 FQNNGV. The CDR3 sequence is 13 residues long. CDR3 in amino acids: CASSLESWQPQHF. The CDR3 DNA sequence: TGTGCCAGCAGCCTGGAGTCGTGGCAGCCCCAGCATTTT.

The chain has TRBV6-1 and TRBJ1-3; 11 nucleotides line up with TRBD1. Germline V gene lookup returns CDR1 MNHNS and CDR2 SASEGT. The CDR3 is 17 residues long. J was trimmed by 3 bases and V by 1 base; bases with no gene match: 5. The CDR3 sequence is CASSEVRTGGSGNTIYF. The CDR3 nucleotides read TGTGCCAGCAGTGAAGTCAGGACAGGGGGCAGTGGAAACACCATATATTTT.

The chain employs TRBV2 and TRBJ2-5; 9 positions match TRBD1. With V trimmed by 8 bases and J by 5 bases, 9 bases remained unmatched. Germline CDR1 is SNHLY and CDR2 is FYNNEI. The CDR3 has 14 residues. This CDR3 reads CASLAGTGFETQYF. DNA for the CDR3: TGTGCCAGCCTGGCAGGGACAGGGTTCGAGACCCAGTACTTC.

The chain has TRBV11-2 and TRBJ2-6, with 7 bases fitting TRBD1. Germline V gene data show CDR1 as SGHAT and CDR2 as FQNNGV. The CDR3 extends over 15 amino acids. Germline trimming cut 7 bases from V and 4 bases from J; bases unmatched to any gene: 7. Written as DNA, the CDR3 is TGTGCCAGCAAGTATGGACAGGCCGGGGCCAACGTCCTGACTTTC. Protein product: CASKYGQAGANVLTF.

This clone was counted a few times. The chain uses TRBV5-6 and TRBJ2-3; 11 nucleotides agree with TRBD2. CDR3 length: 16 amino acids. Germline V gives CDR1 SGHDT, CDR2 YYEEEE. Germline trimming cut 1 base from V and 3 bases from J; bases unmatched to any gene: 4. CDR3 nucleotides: TGTGCCAGCAGCTTGCGTGCTAGCGGGAGGACAGATACGCAGTATTTT. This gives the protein CASSLRASGRTDTQYF.

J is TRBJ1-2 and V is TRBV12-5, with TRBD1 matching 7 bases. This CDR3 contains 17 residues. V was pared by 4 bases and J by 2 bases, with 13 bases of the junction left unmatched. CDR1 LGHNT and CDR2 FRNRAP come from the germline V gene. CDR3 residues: CASGWSPGTVKNYGYTF. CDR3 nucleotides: TGTGCTAGTGGTTGGTCCCCCGGGACAGTAAAGAACTATGGCTACACCTTC. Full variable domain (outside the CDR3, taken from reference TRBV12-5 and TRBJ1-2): DARVTQTPRHKVTEMGQEVTMRCQPILGHNTVFWYRQTMMQGLELLAYFRNRAPLDDSGMPKDRFSAEMPDATLATLKIQPSEPRDSAVYFCASGWSPGTVKNYGYTFGSGTRLTVV.

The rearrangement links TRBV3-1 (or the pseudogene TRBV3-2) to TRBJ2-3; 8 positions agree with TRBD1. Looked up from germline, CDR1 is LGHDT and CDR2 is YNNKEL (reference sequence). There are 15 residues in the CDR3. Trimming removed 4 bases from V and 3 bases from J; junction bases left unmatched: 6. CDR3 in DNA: TGTGCCAGCAGCCCGCGGACAGGGTGGACAGATACGCAGTATTTT. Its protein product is CASSPRTGWTDTQYF.

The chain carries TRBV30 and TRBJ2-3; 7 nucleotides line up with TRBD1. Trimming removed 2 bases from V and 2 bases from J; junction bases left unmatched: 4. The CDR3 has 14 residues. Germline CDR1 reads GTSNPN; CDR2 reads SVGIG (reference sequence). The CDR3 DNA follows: TGTGCCTGGAGTCGGGACAGCGCCACAGATACGCAGTATTTT. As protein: CAWSRDSATDTQYF.